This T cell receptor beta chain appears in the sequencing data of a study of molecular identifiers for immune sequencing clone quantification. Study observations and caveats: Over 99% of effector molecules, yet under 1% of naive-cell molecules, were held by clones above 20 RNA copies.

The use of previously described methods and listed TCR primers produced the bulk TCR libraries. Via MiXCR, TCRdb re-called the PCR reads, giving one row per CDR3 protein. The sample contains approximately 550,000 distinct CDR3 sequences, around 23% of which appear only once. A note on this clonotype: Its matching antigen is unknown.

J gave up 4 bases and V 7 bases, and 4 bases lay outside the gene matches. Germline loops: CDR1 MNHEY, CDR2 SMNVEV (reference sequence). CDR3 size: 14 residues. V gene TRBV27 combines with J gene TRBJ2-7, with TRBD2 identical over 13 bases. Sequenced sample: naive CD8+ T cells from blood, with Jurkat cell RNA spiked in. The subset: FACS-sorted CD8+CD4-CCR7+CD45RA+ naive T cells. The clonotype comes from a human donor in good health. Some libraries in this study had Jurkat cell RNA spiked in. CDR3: CASTRTSGSYEQYF. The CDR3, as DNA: TGTGCCAGCACTCGGACTAGCGGGAGTTACGAGCAGTACTTC.